The present T cell receptor (beta chain) was sequenced within a study of shared clonotypes between healthy human individuals. Regarding this clone: Its antigen is still unknown.

Study-wide points: Across subsets, estimated richness was generally greater for naive than for memory populations. An expected dependence of interdonor clonotype sharing on sequencing depth was noted. Shared clonotypes: approximately 5.3% naive CD4, 3% to 3.5% naive CD8, about 2.5% memory CD4, roughly 0.4% memory CD8.

Germline CDR1 SGHTA, CDR2 FQGTGA. Deletions cut 3 bases from V and 7 bases from J, with 13 bases between. There are 14 residues in the CDR3. As originally analysed: Junction-only sequences without quality scores were provided by ImmunoSEQ, so filtering was different. Some clones are missing from TCRdb's copy, which holds only in-frame ones; the method was immunoSEQ multiplex PCR. That table furnishes V, J and clone size, whereas the DNA furnished D and trimming. The sample shows about 1.5 million clones, approximately 98% of them seen only once. This receptor was taken from a man aged 25 to 40 in good health. The sequenced sample was naive CD4+ T cells sorted from blood. Regarding subset: CD45RA+ positively selected. This chain connects TRBV7-3 to TRBJ2-1; D possibly matches TRBD1 or TRBD2 (6 bases each). CDR3 sequence reads: CASSLRGARNEQFF. CDR3 nucleotides: TGTGCCAGCAGCTTGAGGGGGGCTAGGAATGAGCAGTTCTTC. The full variable domain, with the rest looked up from reference TRBV7-3 and TRBJ2-1, is GAGVSQTPSNKVTEKGKYVELRCDPISGHTALYWYRQSLGQGPEFLIYFQGTGAADDSGLPNDRFFAVRPEGSVSTLKIQRTERGDSAVYLCASSLRGARNEQFFGPGTRLTVL.